Reported below is one T cell receptor beta chain. The sample belongs to a study of blood T cell repertoires in COVID-19. Across the whole study: Collection of acute and convalescent COVID-19 samples took place in the United States, Italy and Spain.

Trimming removed 0 bases at V and 5 bases at J, with 8 bases between. This CDR3 is built from 14 residues. Germline V lookup: CDR1 SGDLS, CDR2 YYNGEE. Using immunoSEQ multiplex PCR, the repertoire was profiled, and TCRdb retains in-frame clones only, with some absent. The top ten hold approximately 3% of the sample, which has 470,000 or so clones, around 85% seen once. The clonotype comes from a human donor in a cohort sampled during active COVID-19. The sequenced sample consisted of peripheral blood. The V gene is TRBV9, the J gene TRBJ1-4; the D is unclear. CDR3 DNA sequence: TGTGCCAGCAGCGTAGGGACTGAGAATGAAAAACTGTTTTTT. Amino acids: CASSVGTENEKLFF.